This T cell receptor (beta chain) was captured by sequencing in a study of shared clonotypes between healthy human individuals. Study-wide points: Memory subsets generally showed smaller estimated richness than naive subsets did. Despite large depth, rarefaction showed incomplete sorted-subset sequencing. Non-shared clonotypes displayed generation probabilities falling below those of clonotypes present in all four donors.

Regarding this clone: Its antigen is not known.

TCRdb's table, derived via immunoSEQ multiplex PCR, lists solely in-frame clones and lacks some. The data hold 550,000 to 850,000 clones, with 72% observed a single time. This CDR3 contains 14 residues. Trimming left V 0 bases short and J 5 bases short, with 12 bases between. CDR1 SGHRS and CDR2 YFSETQ come from the germline V gene. Sequencing was performed on memory CD4+ T cells sorted from blood. Subset denoted: CD45RA-negative fraction. The gene calls are TRBV5-1 and TRBJ2-7; a weak D match, TRBD2 (6 bases). This sequence originates from a woman in her twenties or thirties in good health. The CDR3 nucleotides read TGCGCCAGCAGCTTGGAGGCCGCGGGGCACGAGCAGTACTTC. Encoded protein: CASSLEAAGHEQYF.